The T cell receptor (beta chain) under discussion was sequenced for a study of molecular identifiers for immune sequencing clone quantification. Via MiXCR, TCRdb re-called the PCR reads, giving one row per CDR3 protein. The data contain hundreds of thousands of distinct CDR3 sequences, around 25% of them singletons. The J segment lost 5 bases and the V segment lost 5 bases, leaving 8 bases of the junction unmatched. This CDR3 is 14 amino acids long. Germline CDR1 reads SEHNR; CDR2 reads FQNEAQ (reference sequence). The sequence came from a human donor in good health. Some libraries in this study had Jurkat cell RNA spiked in. Sequenced: naive CD8+ T cells from blood, with Jurkat cell RNA spiked in. As to subset: FACS-sorted CD8+CD4-CCR7+CD45RA+ naive T cells. The chain combines TRBV7-9 with TRBJ2-5; 7 positions match TRBD1. The CDR3 coding sequence is TGTGCCAGCAGCAAAAGACAGGGCTCGGAGACCCAGTACTTC. It encodes CASSKRQGSETQYF.